This T cell receptor (beta chain) derives from a study of identifying expanded T cells in peripheral blood. To note about this clone: The antigen remains undetermined.

Study-wide results and limits: Over about two and four weeks, about 15 and 19 clones changed, versus roughly 1.2 between replicates. Clone count variance between roughly 2-week samples rose with total template count.

Collection occurred without any documented infections or immune events in donors. Profiling relied on immunoSEQ multiplex PCR, and the TCRdb table lists in-frame clones only, not all of them. The sample contains about 78,000 clones, roughly 91% of which appear only once. The V end was cut by 7 bases, the J end by 0 bases, with 7 bases between. The germline V gene encodes CDR1 ENHRY and CDR2 SYGVKD. The CDR3 has 13 residues. This receptor was obtained from a person aged 18-69 years in good health. V is TRBV10-3 and J is TRBJ1-5; D is uncertain. The sequencing input was blood. The CDR3 sequence is CAIKGHSNQPQHF. The CDR3 bases are TGTGCCATCAAGGGTCATAGCAATCAGCCCCAGCATTTT.